Given below is one TCR beta chain in context. Its antigen target is currently unknown. There are no base qualities to consult, and no much larger clone falls within one base. Only healthy Caucasian donors were included. Three pairs of female monozygotic twins, all aged roughly 18 to 29 years, made up the twin cohort. Positive isolation kits from Invitrogen were used to isolate CD4+ and CD8+ T cell populations. These data are taken from a study of identical twins (dated by TCRdb to the mid-2010s). About the investigation overall: The study deep-sequenced TCR alpha and beta repertoires from monozygotic twins, unrelated adults of various ages and cord blood to test whether fetal clonotypes persist. Replicate twin experiments were performed at different times using different library preparation protocols to rule out contamination. Broader findings and caveats from the paper: In monozygotic twins, recombination models systematically underestimated out-of-frame TCR alpha sharing, but the models matched the sharing seen between unrelated individuals. Invariant T cells such as MAIT and iNKT could partly confound zero-insertion analyses, although diverse VJ usage argued against such confounding for most clonotypes. Abundant cord blood beta clonotypes carried fewer insertions; young adult naive repertoires showed a weaker similar trend, while memory repertoires showed none. Compared with coincidental sharing between unrelated individuals, out-of-frame TCR alpha sequences shared between twins showed an excess of sequences with low generation probability. Because the same donors could not be followed over many years, the conclusions relied on cross-sectional statistical analysis. A weaker excess of twin sharing was found in beta out-of-frame sequences because the signal-to-noise ratio was lowered by fewer shared sequences.

The cysteine opens and the phenylalanine closes a CDR3 of 15 amino acids. The only DNA kept is the CDR3, 45 bases in frame from the first base. Trimming leaves V shorter by 4 bases and J shorter by 4 bases, with the junction holding 7 bases beyond the gene matches. CDR1 and CDR2 are drawn from the germline V gene: SGHRS, YFSETQ. The library was built by means of 5' RACE. These reads were obtained on an Illumina HiSeq 2000. Template switching added a universal primer binding site, and the final cDNA carried a unique molecular identifier that allowed TCR cDNA molecules to be counted accurately. First-strand cDNA for TCR alpha and beta chains was synthesized from specific primers in the conserved constant-segment region. Each cDNA library was double barcoded, with a SMART-Mk sample barcode plus Illumina barcodes, to control for contamination. TruSeq adapter sequences, together with Illumina sample barcodes, were added in two successive PCR steps. The Illumina HiSeq platform was used with custom primers to sequence TCR alpha and beta cDNA libraries. Turning to the authors' computational methods: Raw reads were processed with MiGEC to extract unique molecular identifiers, and MiXCR was used to determine CDR3 positions. Recombination models were inferred per individual with the repgenHMM and IGoR tools using an EM algorithm. Shared clonotype analysis was performed with the tcR package in R, normalizing sharing by the product of cloneset sizes. To study raw recombination free of thymic and clonal selection effects, out-of-frame nonproductive sequences were analyzed. The raw public reads went through TCRdb reprocessing: fastp at Q25, MiXCR clone calling, in-frame beta chains kept. For every CDR3 protein sequence, its rows merge into one entry that carries the most common genes and DNA. The V and J calls were not made by the authors but by TCRdb's processing. This sample has about 470,000 distinct CDR3 sequences in its table, and approximately 24% of those were observed once. Around 3% of the sample comes from the top ten.

The same sample was also studied in work on T cells expressing NK-cell markers. The second study, in turn, reports: Three sorted T-cell subsets (CD3+CD56+NKG2C+, CD3+CD56+NKG2C- and CD3+CD56-NKG2C+) from about 8 donors had their TCR beta-chain repertoires profiled. Of the eight sequenced donors, seven were found to be HCMV-seropositive and one was found to be HCMV-seronegative. In several experiments an anti-gammadeltaTCR antibody was added to restrict sorting to alphabetaTCR-expressing T cells. In 5 to 7 donors, the dominant CD3+CD56+NKG2C+ clonotypes ranked among the top 10 CD8+ clonotypes, making up about 1.0-7.5% of CD8+ T cells. Those dominant clonotypes were again the most abundant among CD3+CD56-NKG2C+ cells in a handful of donors, at about 28.3-65%. It remained unclear whether the expanded NKG2C-expressing T cell clones were specific for HCMV antigens. The eight sequenced donors were randomly selected healthy volunteers, three men and five women. HCMV serostatus was determined by detecting HCMV-specific IgG in serum with a commercial ELISA kit. MIGEC handled demultiplexing of the reads and grouping by UMI, while MiTCR was used to assemble and quantify clonotypes. To exclude erroneous sequences, any TCR cDNA sequence not supported by at least two reads was discarded. The tcR package was used for downstream repertoire analysis, and clonotypes were matched across fractions by CDR3 nucleotide sequence plus V segment. VDJmatch was used to annotate antigen specificity against VDJdb, with one amino acid substitution in CDR3 allowed.

The sequence is built from TRBV5-1 and TRBJ2-2; 7 nucleotides in the junction match TRBD1. The sequenced sample was CD4+ T cells sorted from blood. This sequence originates from a woman between 18 and 29 years old in good health. The nucleotides are TGCGCCAGCAGCAACGACAGGGTGTCCACCGGGGAGCTGTTTTTT. It translates to CASSNDRVSTGELFF.